This paragraph covers one TCR beta chain sequence. The sample's time point: newly diagnosed GD, antithyroid drugs for less than 3 months. PBMCs were the source of the RNA used for TCR sequencing. This sample is part of a study of regulatory T cells in long-lasting Graves disease. CDR3 size: 15 residues. V was shortened by 1 base and J by 3 bases, with 10 bases between the two germline ends. The germline gives CDR1 SGHTA, CDR2 FQGTGA. The TCR beta library used iRepertoire HTBI primers with Arm-PCR amplification of CDR3. TCRdb used MiXCR to reprocess the multiplex PCR reads, holding one entry per CDR3 protein. The sample has about 500,000 distinct CDR3 sequences; roughly 16% are singletons. The sample was also linked to a second study, of T cells in Graves' hyperthyroidism and ophthalmopathy.

The rearrangement uses TRBV7-3 and TRBJ2-1; possible D gene TRBD2, 6 bases. The origin of this receptor is a man between 35 and 55 years old with Graves disease. The sequencing used peripheral blood mononuclear cells (PBMCs), collected at new diagnosis, from a patient treated with antithyroid drugs. The CDR3 region is CASSLMGGDYNEQFF. DNA for the CDR3: TGTGCCAGCAGCTTAATGGGCGGGGACTACAATGAGCAGTTCTTC. Based on the CDR3 plus reference TRBV7-3 and TRBJ2-1, the full variable domain is GAGVSQTPSNKVTEKGKYVELRCDPISGHTALYWYRQSLGQGPEFLIYFQGTGAADDSGLPNDRFFAVRPEGSVSTLKIQRTERGDSAVYLCASSLMGGDYNEQFFGPGTRLTVL.